These T cell receptor beta chains were read from a single sample in a study of vaccination effects on CD4 cells after COVID-19. Here immunoSEQ multiplex PCR was the method, and the copy in TCRdb shows in-frame clones only, minus some. The sample includes about 52,000 clones, roughly 73% seen only once; the top ten take 6%. No antigen has been identified for these receptors. This material consisted of CD4+ T cells from PBMCs cultured with HCoV-OC43 spike peptides, taken before COVID-19 vaccination. Receptors originate from a human donor who received a COVID-19 vaccine. The CDR3 runs from the conserved cysteine through the conserved F or W. Fields, in order: clone size, V gene, D gene, J gene, CDR3 DNA, CDR3 protein. D genes are given only for firm matches. Some rows mark clone size as missing; the rest say once, few, many or name a class of expanded clone.

size: -
V: TRBV6-6
D: -
J: TRBJ1-5
DNA: TGTGCCAGCATCGCGGGGGGCCGGGGCAATCAGCCCCAGCATTTT
CDR3: CASIAGGRGNQPQHF

size: -
V: TRBV24-1
D: TRBD1
J: TRBJ2-1
DNA: TGTGCCACCAGTGACCCGGGACAGAGTTACAATGAGCAGTTCTTC
CDR3: CATSDPGQSYNEQFF

size: few
V: TRBV5-6
D: -
J: TRBJ1-5
DNA: TGTGCCAGCAGCTTGAGTCTCCGGGCCTCCTGGAAAGGTCAGCCCCAGCATTTT
CDR3: CASSLSLRASWKGQPQHF

size: once
V: TRBV7-3
D: TRBD2
J: TRBJ2-1
DNA: TGTGCCAGCAGGGCTAGCGGGGCCTCGGATGAGCAGTTCTTC
CDR3: CASRASGASDEQFF

size: -
V: TRBV7-2
D: -
J: TRBJ2-1
DNA: TGTGCCAGCAGCTTTAGCTGGACCTACAATGAGCAGTTCTTC
CDR3: CASSFSWTYNEQFF

size: once
V: TRBV5-6
D: -
J: TRBJ2-5
DNA: TGTGCCAGCAGCTTAATACGGGCAGGAGAGGAGGCCCAGTACTTC
CDR3: CASSLIRAGEEAQYF

size: -
V: TRBV19
D: -
J: TRBJ2-2
DNA: TGTGCCAGTAGTATAGCGGGGAAACCCCCCCCCGGGGAGCTGTTTTTT
CDR3: CASSIAGKPPPGELFF

size: -
V: TRBV10-3
D: -
J: TRBJ1-5
DNA: TGTGCCATCAGTGAGTCGGCTAGCAATCAGCCCCAGCATTTT
CDR3: CAISESASNQPQHF

size: -
V: TRBV7-2
D: -
J: TRBJ1-2
DNA: TGTGCCAGCAGTTCCAGGGACGGGCATGGCTACACCTTC
CDR3: CASSSRDGHGYTF

size: -
V: TRBV29-1
D: -
J: TRBJ2-5
DNA: TGCAGCGTGCGGGACAGCCTCCAAGAGACCCAGTACTTC
CDR3: CSVRDSLQETQYF

size: -
V: TRBV24-1
D: -
J: TRBJ1-2
DNA: TGTGCCACCAGTGATAGGGGGATAAACTATGGCTACACCTTC
CDR3: CATSDRGINYGYTF

size: few
V: TRBV5-6
D: -
J: TRBJ2-2
DNA: TGTGCCAGCAGCTCCGACCTAAACACCGGGGAGCTGTTTTTT
CDR3: CASSSDLNTGELFF

size: -
V: TRBV19
D: TRBD1
J: TRBJ2-5
DNA: TGTGCCAGTAGTCCCGTGGACAGGGGCCAAGAGACCCAGTACTTC
CDR3: CASSPVDRGQETQYF

size: few
V: TRBV15
D: -
J: TRBJ1-3
DNA: TGTGCCACCAGCAGAGAGTCAGGGCTCTCTGGAAACACCATATATTTT
CDR3: CATSRESGLSGNTIYF

size: few
V: TRBV18
D: -
J: TRBJ1-2
DNA: TGTGCCAGCTCACCAGGGTTGACGGAACTCTATGGCTACACCTTC
CDR3: CASSPGLTELYGYTF

size: -
V: TRBV16
D: -
J: TRBJ1-1
DNA: TGTGCCAGCAGCCAATCAGGGGGTAACACTGAAGCTTTCTTT
CDR3: CASSQSGGNTEAFF

size: -
V: TRBV5-6
D: -
J: TRBJ1-1
DNA: TGTGCCAGCAGCTTGCCCAGGAACACTGAAGCTTTCTTT
CDR3: CASSLPRNTEAFF

size: -
V: TRBV6-5
D: -
J: TRBJ1-6
DNA: TGTGCCAGCAGACCCCCAGGGGCTCTGAATTCACCCCTCCACTTT
CDR3: CASRPPGALNSPLHF

size: once
V: TRBV15
D: -
J: TRBJ2-5
DNA: TGTGCCACCAGCAGAGATTTACAGGGTGAGACCCAGTACTTC
CDR3: CATSRDLQGETQYF

size: -
V: TRBV29-1
D: TRBD1
J: TRBJ1-5
DNA: TGCAGCGTTCAAGAGACAGGGAAAGGACAGCCCCAGCATTTT
CDR3: CSVQETGKGQPQHF

size: once
V: TRBV7-9
D: -
J: TRBJ1-2
DNA: TGTGCCAGCAGCTTAGGGGACGGCTACACCTTC
CDR3: CASSLGDGYTF

size: once
V: TRBV19
D: TRBD2
J: TRBJ2-1
DNA: TGTGCCAGTAGTTGGTCGGGGGGACTGTACAATGAGCAGTTCTTC
CDR3: CASSWSGGLYNEQFF

size: -
V: TRBV25-1
D: TRBD2
J: TRBJ2-1
DNA: TGTGCCAGCAGCCTAGCGGGGGGGCCCAATGAGCAGTTCTTC
CDR3: CASSLAGGPNEQFF

size: -
V: TRBV19
D: -
J: TRBJ1-2
DNA: TGTGCCAGTAGTATCGACAGGCTCGCAGGCTACACCTTC
CDR3: CASSIDRLAGYTF

size: -
V: TRBV5-1
D: -
J: TRBJ2-2
DNA: TGCGCCAGCAGCTTGGTCCCTGGCACCGGGGAGCTGTTTTTT
CDR3: CASSLVPGTGELFF

size: -
V: TRBV4-1
D: -
J: TRBJ2-5
DNA: TGCGCCAGCAGTCTTTACAGGGATGGAGAGACCCAGTACTTC
CDR3: CASSLYRDGETQYF

size: -
V: TRBV7-2
D: -
J: TRBJ2-2
DNA: TGTGCCAGCAGCAATAGGAGGGGGGGAGGAGCCGGGGAGCTGTTTTTT
CDR3: CASSNRRGGGAGELFF

size: -
V: TRBV5-1
D: -
J: TRBJ2-1
DNA: TGCGCCAGCAGCTTGGTTCCGGGTGGCAATGAGCAGTTCTTC
CDR3: CASSLVPGGNEQFF

size: -
V: TRBV7-9
D: -
J: TRBJ1-1
DNA: TGTGCCAGCAGCCGTAACGCCGGGGGGGACAACACTGAAGCTTTCTTT
CDR3: CASSRNAGGDNTEAFF

size: -
V: TRBV6-5
D: TRBD1
J: TRBJ1-5
DNA: TGTGCCAGCACCCCGGACAGGGCGAGCAATCAGCCCCAGCATTTT
CDR3: CASTPDRASNQPQHF

size: once
V: TRBV10-1
D: TRBD1
J: TRBJ1-1
DNA: TGCGCCAGCAGCAAGAGACAGGGGGAGAACACTGAAGCTTTCTTT
CDR3: CASSKRQGENTEAFF

size: -
V: TRBV3-1/TRBV3-2
D: TRBD1
J: TRBJ1-4
DNA: TGTGCCAGCAGCCCGGGGACAGGGCTGGGTGAAAAACTGTTTTTT
CDR3: CASSPGTGLGEKLFF

size: -
V: TRBV25-1
D: TRBD1
J: TRBJ1-5
DNA: TGTGCCAGCAGTGATTGGGACAGGGACAATCAGCCCCAGCATTTT
CDR3: CASSDWDRDNQPQHF

size: -
V: TRBV7-8
D: -
J: TRBJ2-1
DNA: TGTGCCAGCAGCTTACGGGGGGCAGACAATGAGCAGTTCTTC
CDR3: CASSLRGADNEQFF

size: -
V: TRBV6-5
D: -
J: TRBJ2-1
DNA: TGTGCCAGCAGAAGACAGGGACTGGGGTACAATGAGCAGTTCTTC
CDR3: CASRRQGLGYNEQFF

size: -
V: TRBV30
D: TRBD1
J: TRBJ1-5
DNA: TGTGCCTGGACCCGAGGACAGGGGGCACATCAGCCCCAGCATTTT
CDR3: CAWTRGQGAHQPQHF

size: -
V: TRBV29-1
D: -
J: TRBJ2-1
DNA: TGCAGCGTTGTACCCGGGTTCGCGTCCAGTGGGCGAGCGCAGTTCTTC
CDR3: CSVVPGFASSGRAQFF

size: -
V: TRBV5-5
D: -
J: TRBJ1-3
DNA: TGTGCCAGCAGCTTAGAATACTCTGGAAACACCATATATTTT
CDR3: CASSLEYSGNTIYF

size: -
V: TRBV2
D: TRBD1
J: TRBJ1-3
DNA: TGTGCCAGCCGGACAGGCTTCTCTGGAAACACCATATATTTT
CDR3: CASRTGFSGNTIYF

size: -
V: TRBV28
D: -
J: TRBJ1-1
DNA: TGTGCCAGCAGTTTATTCACGTTGAACACTGAAGCTTTCTTT
CDR3: CASSLFTLNTEAFF

size: few
V: TRBV7-9
D: TRBD2
J: TRBJ2-1
DNA: TGTGCCAGCAGCTATAACCCTGGGGTAGCGGGGGGCCAGGGGCATGAGCAGTTCTTC
CDR3: CASSYNPGVAGGQGHEQFF

size: -
V: TRBV9
D: TRBD1
J: TRBJ2-1
DNA: TGTGCCAGCAGCGCACAGACAGGGAGAGGCTACAATGAGCAGTTCTTC
CDR3: CASSAQTGRGYNEQFF

size: -
V: TRBV20-1
D: -
J: TRBJ1-2
DNA: TGCAGTGCTAGTGGCAGGGGCCCTTATGGCTACACCTTC
CDR3: CSASGRGPYGYTF

size: -
V: TRBV5-1
D: -
J: TRBJ2-2
DNA: TGCGCCAGCAGCTTGGATCCGGGTATAGAAACCGGGGAGCTGTTTTTT
CDR3: CASSLDPGIETGELFF

size: -
V: TRBV7-3
D: -
J: TRBJ1-1
DNA: TGTGCCAGCAGCCGCGAGGGTAGTGACGCTGAAGCTTTCTTT
CDR3: CASSREGSDAEAFF

size: -
V: TRBV5-1
D: -
J: TRBJ2-1
DNA: TGCGCCAGCAGCCCAGTAGAAGGTCAGTCCTACAATGAGCAGTTCTTC
CDR3: CASSPVEGQSYNEQFF